This TCR beta chain was captured in a study of metastatic and nonmetastatic thyroid tumors. Overall study context: For malignant and benign thyroid patients, tumor or nodule tissue and blood were the sources whose repertoires were compared. Study outcomes and limitations: Significantly higher TCR beta diversity was reportedly seen in malignant thyroid tumors than benign nodules, in blood and tumor.

Thyroid surgery had not been preceded by any treatment in any patient. The germline CDR1 and CDR2 sequences are LGHDT and YNNKEL (reference sequence). The CDR3 is 16 residues long. J was trimmed by 7 bases and V by 4 bases; bases with no gene match: 14. Authors' processing steps: The study's classifier, a distant-metastasis tool for papillary thyroid cancer, was built using CDR3 differences across clinicopathological groups. TCRdb called clones again from the PCR reads with MiXCR. The V and J calls reflect TCRdb's pipeline rather than the authors' work. Of about 70,000 clones in the sample, around 20% were seen once. Comments on this clone: What it binds is unknown.

Sample: blood. The sequence came from a female donor with papillary thyroid cancer or a benign thyroid nodule (not recorded which). Some clones in this sample may be carry-over from other donors' samples. The chain links TRBV3-1 to TRBJ2-7; TRBD2 matches 9 bases. The CDR3 region has the DNA TGTGCCAGCAGCCCGGGACTAGCCCCTATCGGGGAGGAGCAGTACTTC. It is translated as CASSPGLAPIGEEQYF.